These 7 T cell receptor beta chains originate from one sample sequenced in a study of CD8+ T cells in alopecia areata. Treatment: oral pan-JAK inhibitor, 5-10 mg twice daily. As the sequencing template, cDNA was produced by extracting RNA and reverse transcribing it. Assay: immunoSEQ multiplex PCR; the TCRdb copy retains only in-frame clones and omits some. This sample yields more than 150,000 clones, of which around 51% are seen a single time; about 9.5% belongs to the top ten. The sequencing used CD8+ T cells sorted from blood, collected around week 54, from a patient treated with tofacitinib. The source of these receptors is a human donor with alopecia areata.

The chain uses TRBV30 and TRBJ2-2; 10 bases match TRBD1. Unmatched junction bases numbered 7, after V lost 0 bases and J lost 0 bases. CDR3 length: 18 amino acids. Germline CDR1 and CDR2: GTSNPN and SVGIG (reference sequence). The CDR3 nucleotides read TGTGCCTGGAGTGTCCCCGGACAGGGGGAAGCGAACACCGGGGAGCTGTTTTTT. Translated: CAWSVPGQGEANTGELFF.

This clone was counted between two and nine times. Other DNA sequences in the sample encode the same CDR3. The chain combines TRBV13 with TRBJ2-7; unclear D gene. CDR1 and CDR2 (germline): PRHDT, FYEKMQ (reference sequence). The CDR3 runs to 11 residues. V lost 4 bases to trimming and J lost 4 bases, with 5 bases between them. The CDR3 here is CASSSSYEQYF. CDR3 coding DNA: TGTGCCAGCAGCTCTAGTTACGAGCAGTACTTC.

J is TRBJ2-3 and V is TRBV29-1; D is undetermined. The CDR3 loop spans 13 amino acids. The V end was cut by 5 bases, the J end by 7 bases, with 16 bases between. Per germline, CDR1 SQVTM and CDR2 ANQGSEA. CDR3 sequence reads: CSVRKRVEYTQYF. As DNA, the CDR3 is TGCAGCGTTCGAAAAAGGGTGGAGTATACGCAGTATTTT.

This chain joins TRBV11-2 and TRBJ1-5; D is ambiguous. V was cut by 2 bases and J by 9 bases, with 11 bases left in between. CDR3 length: 13 amino acids. CDR1 is SGHAT, CDR2 FQNNGV, per germline. The CDR3, as DNA: TGTGCCAGCAGCTTACGCCTCATGGGGCCCCAGCATTTT. Translation gives CASSLRLMGPQHF.

This clone was counted once. This chain connects TRBV27 to TRBJ2-7, with TRBD1 matching over 9 bases. Trimming cost V 1 base and J 5 bases; bases outside gene matches: 15. The CDR3 sequence is 18 residues long. From germline, CDR1 is MNHEY and CDR2 SMNVEV (reference sequence). CDR3 sequence reads: CASSLFPVRDREDHEQYF. The CDR3 nucleotides read TGTGCCAGCAGTTTATTCCCCGTGCGGGACAGGGAAGACCACGAGCAGTACTTC.

The chain employs TRBV5-1 and TRBJ2-4, with D possibly TRBD2 on 5 matching bases. V shed 0 bases and J shed 0 bases, with 10 bases lying between them. Germline CDR1 is SGHRS and CDR2 is YFSETQ. The CDR3 is made up of 16 amino acids. CDR3 amino acids: CASSLEAGLAKNIQYF. For the CDR3, the DNA is TGCGCCAGCAGCTTGGAGGCGGGTCTAGCCAAAAACATTCAGTACTTC. The full variable domain, completed using reference TRBV5-1 and TRBJ2-4, is KAGVTQTPRYLIKTRGQQVTLSCSPISGHRSVSWYQQTPGQGLQFLFEYFSETQRNKGNFPGRFSGRQFSNSRSEMNVSTLELGDSALYLCASSLEAGLAKNIQYFGAGTRLSVL.

This clone was seen a handful of times. The V call is TRBV7-9, the J call TRBJ2-5; D remains ambiguous. The germline CDR1 and CDR2 sequences are SEHNR and FQNEAQ (reference sequence). V lost 5 bases to trimming and J lost 2 bases, with 15 bases between them. This CDR3 has 15 amino acids. The CDR3 region has the DNA TGTGCCAGCAGCCCTACCGTCGCAGAGCAAGAGACCCAGTACTTC. This gives the protein CASSPTVAEQETQYF.